One sample yielded the 17 T cell receptor beta chains listed below, sequenced in a study of blood T cell repertoires in COVID-19. The protocol was immunoSEQ multiplex PCR, while the TCRdb copy is restricted to in-frame clones and leaves out a portion. The sample consists of around 150,000 clones, more than 80% of them appearing once. Sequenced: peripheral blood. The receptor source for this set is an older man with acute or convalescent COVID-19.

This clone was picked up one time. Here the CDR3 DNA reads TGTGCCACCAGTGCCCGGCTAGCATTATCGAACACCGGGGAGCTGTTTTTT. Amino acid sequence: CATSARLALSNTGELFF. The rearrangement uses TRBV24-1 and TRBJ2-2, with a possible D match to TRBD2 (5 bases). The CDR3 contains 17 residues. V was cut by 5 bases and J by 0 bases, with 15 bases left in between. CDR1 and CDR2 from the germline V gene are KGHDR and SFDVKD.

The rearrangement links TRBV6-6 to TRBJ1-4; D perhaps matches TRBD1 (5 bases). The germline gives CDR1 MNHNY, CDR2 SVGAGI (reference sequence). The CDR3 runs to 15 residues. V gave up 2 bases and J gave up 8 bases, with 15 bases separating them. CDR3 amino acids: CASSYHPGRGEKLFF. The DNA for the CDR3 is TGTGCCAGCAGTTACCACCCGGGCCGGGGGGAAAAACTGTTTTTT.

J is TRBJ1-6 and V is TRBV11-2; D not certain. The CDR3 has 15 amino acids. The V end lost 2 bases, the J end lost 6 bases, and 11 bases lay between the germline ends. Germline assignment: CDR1 SGHAT and CDR2 FQNNGV. The CDR3 DNA reads as TGTGCCAGCAGCTTACAGGCGTCCGGTAATTCACCCCTCCACTTT. It translates to CASSLQASGNSPLHF.

The J gene is TRBJ2-3, the V gene TRBV4-1; 7 bases align to TRBD2. This CDR3 has 19 amino acids. Germline V CDR1 and CDR2: MGHRA, YSYEKL. After removal of 2 bases from V and 0 bases from J, the junction contained 14 bases not matched to a gene. CDR3 DNA: TGCGCCAGCAGCCAAAGTGGGCCCGGGGGGTACCCTAGCACAGATACGCAGTATTTT. Residues: CASSQSGPGGYPSTDTQYF.

This chain joins TRBV5-1 and TRBJ1-4; D ambiguous. Between the trimmed V and J ends, which lost 0 bases and 4 bases, there was a span of 7 bases. CDR3 size: 14 residues. CDR1 is SGHRS, CDR2 YFSETQ, per germline. The CDR3 spells CASSLGTDNEKLFF. CDR3 in DNA: TGCGCCAGCAGCTTGGGAACAGATAATGAAAAACTGTTTTTT.

This clone was counted ten times or more. V and J are TRBV5-4 and TRBJ2-7; 7 nucleotides line up with TRBD2. V was clipped by 1 base and J by 3 bases; unmatched bases: 7. Germline V gives CDR1 SGHNT, CDR2 YYREEE (reference sequence). The CDR3 runs 15 residues. CDR3 sequence (DNA): TGTGCCAGCAGCTTGTTCGCTAGCGGAAACTACGAGCAGTACTTC. Translating gives CASSLFASGNYEQYF.

The rearrangement uses TRBV2 and TRBJ1-2; perhaps TRBD1 as D (5 bases). V lost 8 bases to trimming and J lost 5 bases, with 15 bases between them. The CDR3 runs to 13 residues. CDR1 and CDR2 (germline): SNHLY, FYNNEI. As DNA, the CDR3 is TGTGCCAGCCGGACAACAAACCTTTATGGCTACACCTTC. This translates into CASRTTNLYGYTF.

This chain uses TRBV15 with TRBJ2-1, with D possibly TRBD2 on 6 matching bases. This CDR3 spans 18 amino acids. V dropped 5 bases and J dropped 4 bases, with 24 bases sitting between them. Germline CDR1 is LNHNV and CDR2 is YYDKDF (reference sequence). CDR3 region: CATSAHPGVGRGYNEQFF. The CDR3 DNA reads TGTGCCACCAGCGCCCACCCGGGAGTGGGACGAGGGTACAATGAGCAGTTCTTC. Using reference TRBV15 and TRBJ2-1 for the parts outside the CDR3, the full variable domain is DAMVIQNPRYQVTQFGKPVTLSCSQTLNHNVMYWYQQKSSQAPKLLFHYYDKDFNNEADTPDNFQSRRPNTSFCFLDIRSPGLGDTAMYLCATSAHPGVGRGYNEQFFGPGTRLTVL.

The chain uses TRBV5-1 and TRBJ2-3; TRBD2 agrees at 11 bases. The CDR3 consists of 16 residues. With 4 bases clipped from V and 4 bases from J, the junction kept 8 bases outside the gene matches. Germline-derived CDR1 and CDR2 are SGHRS and YFSETQ. CDR3 nucleotides: TGCGCCAGCAGCCCGCTAGCGGGGGGTACGGCAGATACGCAGTATTTT. Its protein product is CASSPLAGGTADTQYF.

The chain combines TRBV7-3 with TRBJ1-2, with D unclear. The length of the CDR3 is 14 residues. The germline V gene encodes CDR1 SGHTA and CDR2 FQGTGA. V lost 4 bases and J lost 4, with 13 bases in between. CDR3 region: CASSSSPGSYGYTF. As DNA, the CDR3 is TGTGCCAGCAGCTCCTCGCCGGGATCCTATGGCTACACCTTC.

This clone was observed once. Other DNA sequences in the sample encode the same CDR3. The V gene is TRBV19, the J gene TRBJ1-1; D possibly corresponds to TRBD1 (5 bases). Germline lookup yields CDR1 LNHDA and CDR2 SQIVND (reference sequence). Trimming took 4 bases from V and 1 from J, leaving 7 bases between them. CDR3 length: 13 amino acids. The CDR3 protein is CASSTTGNTEAFF. The CDR3 coding sequence is TGTGCCAGTAGTACCACAGGGAACACTGAAGCTTTCTTT.

The chain is built from TRBV11-2 and TRBJ1-4; D uncertain. V shed 1 base and J shed 2 bases, with 5 bases lying between them. The CDR3 contains 14 residues. Germline-derived CDR1 and CDR2 are SGHAT and FQNNGV. The CDR3 region has the DNA TGTGCCAGCAGCTTAGGCTATACTAATGAAAAACTGTTTTTT. This gives the protein CASSLGYTNEKLFF.

The V gene is TRBV28, the J gene TRBJ1-5; no clear D gene. Germline-derived CDR1 and CDR2 are MDHEN and SYDVKM. V was clipped by 2 bases and J by 0 bases, with 8 bases between them. The CDR3 sequence is 15 residues long. Here the CDR3 reads CASSLAGLSNQPQHF. The CDR3 nucleotides read TGTGCCAGCAGTTTAGCAGGCCTTAGCAATCAGCCCCAGCATTTT. Based on the CDR3 plus reference TRBV28 and TRBJ1-5, the full variable domain is DVKVTQSSRYLVKRTGEKVFLECVQDMDHENMFWYRQDPGLGLRLIYFSYDVKMKEKGDIPEGYSVSREKKERFSLILESASTNQTSMYLCASSLAGLSNQPQHFGDGTRLSIL.

The chain employs TRBV13 and TRBJ2-5; D is possibly TRBD1 (8 bases). Germline lookup yields CDR1 PRHDT and CDR2 FYEKMQ (reference sequence). The CDR3 loop spans 15 amino acids. V lost 5 bases and J 5 bases, leaving 18 bases between the germline ends. The CDR3: CASSHGQGGMETQYF. The DNA of the CDR3 is TGTGCCAGCAGCCACGGACAGGGAGGGATGGAGACCCAGTACTTC.

This clone was recorded a few times. CDR3 DNA: TGCGCCAGCAGCGCGTACGCCACTGGACAGGTTAATCAGCCCCAGCATTTT. Amino acid sequence: CASSAYATGQVNQPQHF. The chain combines TRBV4-1 with TRBJ1-5; 7 nucleotides agree with TRBD1. After removal of 5 bases from V and 4 bases from J, the junction contained 14 bases not matched to a gene. Looked up from germline, CDR1 is MGHRA and CDR2 is YSYEKL. The CDR3 loop spans 17 amino acids.

The chain is built from TRBV10-3 and TRBJ2-5, with 7 bases identical to TRBD1. This CDR3 is built from 13 residues. V was pared by 0 bases and J by 14 bases, with 9 bases of the junction left unmatched. Germline CDR1 and CDR2: ENHRY and SYGVKD. The CDR3 DNA is TGTGCCATCAGTGAGTCGAGAGACAGGGACCCTTACTTC. This sequence encodes CAISESRDRDPYF.

The chain employs TRBV28 and TRBJ2-1, with 8 nucleotides matching TRBD2. Germline V gene lookup returns CDR1 MDHEN and CDR2 SYDVKM. The J segment lost 6 bases and the V segment lost 3 bases, leaving 7 bases of the junction unmatched. This CDR3 has 15 residues. The CDR3 DNA sequence: TGTGCCAGCAGTTTCGGGGGGGGCCGAGGCAATGAGCAGTTCTTC. Translating it yields CASSFGGGRGNEQFF.